Included here is one TCR beta chain sequence, with context. The CDR3 covers 15 residues. The germline V and J ends were trimmed by 0 bases and 5 bases, with 13 bases remaining between them. CDR1 is PRHDT, CDR2 FYEKMQ, per germline (reference sequence). Authors' methods: Amplified reference gene primers provided the basis for estimating nucleated cell counts. TCRdb's table, derived via immunoSEQ multiplex PCR, lists solely in-frame clones and lacks some. V, J and clone size are taken as reported in that table, and D and trimming were inferred from the DNA itself. The sample carries 160,000 or so clones, less than 90% recorded once. The source of the sample is a study of blood T cell repertoires in COVID-19. The wider study: Researchers got acute and convalescent COVID-19 samples from the United States, Italy and Spain. In each case, the material was cDNA or gDNA derived from T cells, B-cell-depleted T cells, or PBMCs.

The TCR comes from a woman in her seventies with acute or convalescent COVID-19. The sample was peripheral blood. This chain connects TRBV13 to TRBJ1-2, with no clear D. The CDR3 is CASSLGRVSGYGYTF. The CDR3 nucleotides are TGTGCCAGCAGCTTAGGGCGTGTGTCAGGATATGGCTACACCTTC.